The 5 T cell receptor beta chains in this list originate from one sample, sequenced in a study of cytomegalovirus exposure and HLA in healthy donors. In the PCR, 60 Vbeta and 13 Jbeta primers were used. Only in-frame clones appear in the TCRdb table, and some are missing; sequencing was by immunoSEQ multiplex PCR. The table records 150,000 to 190,000 clones, roughly 82% of them present only once. Sample: PBMCs. These receptors all come from a woman in her fifties or sixties in good health and CMV-seropositive.

V and J are TRBV7-8 and TRBJ1-1, with a possible D match to TRBD1 (6 bases). This CDR3 is built from 13 residues. V gave up 4 bases and J gave up 5 bases, with 11 bases separating them. Germline CDR1 is SGHVS and CDR2 is FQNEAQ. The CDR3 region has the DNA TGTGCCAGCAGCTCCTGGGACATAACTGAAGCTTTCTTT. Protein product: CASSSWDITEAFF.

This chain links TRBV7-8 with TRBJ2-3; tentatively, D is TRBD1 (5 bases). The CDR3 is 14 amino acids. V lost 0 bases to trimming and J lost 7 bases, with 11 bases between them. CDR1 is SGHVS, CDR2 FQNEAQ, per germline. The CDR3 loop is CASSLALTANTQYF. DNA for the CDR3: TGTGCCAGCAGCTTAGCGCTGACAGCTAATACGCAGTATTTT.

The chain combines TRBV5-4 with TRBJ2-7, with 11 bases fitting TRBD1. This CDR3 is built from 15 residues. In germline, CDR1 is SGHNT, CDR2 YYREEE (reference sequence). The V gene end was trimmed by 4 bases and the J gene end by 2 bases; junction bases not matched to a gene: 5. The CDR3 is CASSRGQGEAYEQYF. The CDR3 region has the DNA TGTGCCAGCAGCCGGGGACAGGGGGAGGCCTACGAGCAGTACTTC. The full variable domain, its missing parts supplied by reference TRBV5-4 and TRBJ2-7, is ETGVTQSPTHLIKTRGQQVTLRCSSQSGHNTVSWYQQALGQGPQFIFQYYREEENGRGNFPPRFSGLQFPNYSSELNVNALELDDSALYLCASSRGQGEAYEQYFGPGTRLTVT.

This rearrangement joins TRBV5-4 to TRBJ2-2; 12 positions agree with TRBD2. Germline V CDR1 and CDR2: SGHNT, YYREEE (reference sequence). CDR3 length: 17 amino acids. Trimming removed 6 bases from V and 0 bases from J; junction bases left unmatched: 6. In DNA, the CDR3 is TGTGCCAGCACTCGACTAGCGGGGGCCACGAACACCGGGGAGCTGTTTTTT. Its protein product is CASTRLAGATNTGELFF.

V is TRBV6-5 and J is TRBJ2-7, with TRBD1 matching 10 bases. J was trimmed by 5 bases and V by 10 bases; bases with no gene match: 5. CDR3 size: 12 residues. Germline CDR1 and CDR2: MNHEY and SVGAGI. The CDR3 region is CATRDRGDEQYF. Written as DNA, the CDR3 is TGTGCCACCCGGGACAGGGGCGACGAGCAGTACTTC.